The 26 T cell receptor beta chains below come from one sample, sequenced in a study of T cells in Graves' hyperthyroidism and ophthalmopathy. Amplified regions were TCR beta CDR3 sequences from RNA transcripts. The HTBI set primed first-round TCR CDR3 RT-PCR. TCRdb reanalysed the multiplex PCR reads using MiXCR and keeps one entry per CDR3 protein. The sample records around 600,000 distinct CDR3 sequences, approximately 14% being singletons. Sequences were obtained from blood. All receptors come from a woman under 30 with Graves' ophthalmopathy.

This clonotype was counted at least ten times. Written as DNA, the CDR3 is TGTGCTAGTGGTTTGGTGGGGGGAAACATTCAGTACTTC. It codes for CASGLVGGNIQYF. The V and J genes are TRBV12-5 and TRBJ2-4, with a tentative D call TRBD2 (6 bases). The CDR3 consists of 13 residues. V lost 0 bases, J lost 6 bases, and 6 bases lay in between. Germline loops: CDR1 LGHNT, CDR2 FRNRAP.

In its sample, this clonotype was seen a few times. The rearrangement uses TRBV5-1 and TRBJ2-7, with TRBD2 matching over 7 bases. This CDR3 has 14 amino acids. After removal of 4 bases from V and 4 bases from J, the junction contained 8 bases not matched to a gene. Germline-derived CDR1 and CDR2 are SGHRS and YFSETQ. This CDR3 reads CASSQLGEGYEQYF. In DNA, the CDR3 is TGCGCCAGCAGCCAGTTGGGGGAGGGGTACGAGCAGTACTTC.

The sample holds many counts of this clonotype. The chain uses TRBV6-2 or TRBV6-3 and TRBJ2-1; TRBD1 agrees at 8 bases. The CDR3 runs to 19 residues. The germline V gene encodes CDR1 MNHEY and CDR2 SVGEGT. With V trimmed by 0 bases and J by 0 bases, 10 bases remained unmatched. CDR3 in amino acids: CASSYSSGQGESSYNEQFF. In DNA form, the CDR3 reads TGTGCCAGCAGTTACTCGAGCGGACAGGGCGAGAGCTCCTACAATGAGCAGTTCTTC.

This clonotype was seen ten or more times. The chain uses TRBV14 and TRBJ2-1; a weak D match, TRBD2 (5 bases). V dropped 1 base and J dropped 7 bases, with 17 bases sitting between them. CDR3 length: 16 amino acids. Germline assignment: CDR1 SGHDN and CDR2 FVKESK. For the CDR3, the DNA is TGTGCCAGCAGCCAAGTCAGCGGAATCCAAGGGAATGAGCAGTTCTTC. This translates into CASSQVSGIQGNEQFF.

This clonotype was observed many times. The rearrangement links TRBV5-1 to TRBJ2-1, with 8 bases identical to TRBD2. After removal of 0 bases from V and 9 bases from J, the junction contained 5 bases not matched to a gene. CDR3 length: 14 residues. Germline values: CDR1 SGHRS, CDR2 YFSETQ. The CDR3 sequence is CASSLEDSGTEQFF. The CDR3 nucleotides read TGCGCCAGCAGCTTGGAGGATAGCGGGACTGAGCAGTTCTTC.

This chain's CDR3 is CASSPRGDSNEQFF. The DNA for the CDR3 is TGCGCCAGCAGCCCGAGGGGGGACTCCAATGAGCAGTTCTTC. The chain employs TRBV5-1 and TRBJ2-1, with D tentatively TRBD1 or TRBD2 (6 bases each). The CDR3 totals 14 residues. Trimming took 4 bases from V and 6 from J, leaving 14 bases between them. CDR1 and CDR2 (germline): SGHRS, YFSETQ.

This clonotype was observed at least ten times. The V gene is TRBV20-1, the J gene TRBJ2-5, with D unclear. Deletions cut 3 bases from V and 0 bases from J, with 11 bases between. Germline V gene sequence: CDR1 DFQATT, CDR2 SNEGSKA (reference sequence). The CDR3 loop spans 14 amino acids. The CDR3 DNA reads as TGCAGTGCTAGTTCGGGTTGGTACCAAGAGACCCAGTACTTC. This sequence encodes CSASSGWYQETQYF.

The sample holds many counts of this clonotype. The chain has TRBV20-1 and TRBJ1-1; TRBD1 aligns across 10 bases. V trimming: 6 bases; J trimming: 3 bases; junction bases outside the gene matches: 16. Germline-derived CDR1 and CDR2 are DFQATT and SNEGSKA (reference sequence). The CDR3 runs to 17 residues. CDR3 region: CSAPERDRGFRDTEAFF. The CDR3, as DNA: TGCAGTGCCCCAGAACGGGACAGGGGCTTTCGGGACACTGAAGCTTTCTTT.

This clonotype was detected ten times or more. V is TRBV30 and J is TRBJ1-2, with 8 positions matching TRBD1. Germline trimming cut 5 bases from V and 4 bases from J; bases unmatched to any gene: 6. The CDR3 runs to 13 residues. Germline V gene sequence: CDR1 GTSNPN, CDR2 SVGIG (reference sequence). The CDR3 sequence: CAWDRGSGYGYTF. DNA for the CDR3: TGTGCCTGGGACAGGGGATCCGGCTATGGCTACACCTTC. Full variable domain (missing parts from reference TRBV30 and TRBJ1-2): SQTIHQWPATLVQPVGSPLSLECTVEGTSNPNLYWYRQAAGRGLQLLFYSVGIGQISSEVPQNLSASRPQDRQFILSSKKLLLSDSGFYLCAWDRGSGYGYTFGSGTRLTVV.

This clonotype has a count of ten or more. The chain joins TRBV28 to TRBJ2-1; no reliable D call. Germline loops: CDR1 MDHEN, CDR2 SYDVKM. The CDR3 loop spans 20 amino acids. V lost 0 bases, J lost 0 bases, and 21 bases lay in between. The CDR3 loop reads CASSLWATKTLLSSYNEQFF. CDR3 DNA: TGTGCCAGCAGTTTATGGGCGACCAAAACATTGCTTAGCTCCTACAATGAGCAGTTCTTC.

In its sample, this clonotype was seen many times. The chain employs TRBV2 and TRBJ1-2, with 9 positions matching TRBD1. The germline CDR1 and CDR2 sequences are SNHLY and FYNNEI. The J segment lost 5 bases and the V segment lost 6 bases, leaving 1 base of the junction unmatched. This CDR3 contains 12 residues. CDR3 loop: CASRGQGYGYTF. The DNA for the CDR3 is TGTGCCAGCAGGGGACAGGGATATGGCTACACCTTC.

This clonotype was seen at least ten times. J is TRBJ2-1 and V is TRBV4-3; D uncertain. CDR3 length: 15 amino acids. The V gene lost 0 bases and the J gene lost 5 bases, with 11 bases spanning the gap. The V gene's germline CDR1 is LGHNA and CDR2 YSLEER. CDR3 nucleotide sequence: TGCGCCAGCAGCCAAGATTTCGGCCTAAACAATGAGCAGTTCTTC. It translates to CASSQDFGLNNEQFF.

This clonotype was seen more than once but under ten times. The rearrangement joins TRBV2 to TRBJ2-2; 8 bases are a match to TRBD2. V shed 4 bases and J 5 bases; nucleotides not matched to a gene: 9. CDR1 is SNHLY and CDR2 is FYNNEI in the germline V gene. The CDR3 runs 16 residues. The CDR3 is CASSVLGGGITGELFF. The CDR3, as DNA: TGTGCCAGCAGTGTTTTGGGCGGGGGGATAACCGGGGAGCTGTTTTTT. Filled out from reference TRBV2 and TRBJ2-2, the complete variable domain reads EPEVTQTPSHQVTQMGQEVILRCVPISNHLYFYWYRQILGQKVEFLVSFYNNEISEKSEIFDDQFSVERPDGSNFTLKIRSTKLEDSAMYFCASSVLGGGITGELFFGEGSRLTVL.

CDR3 bases: TGTGCCAGCTTCCCTGGACAGGGCTCCTACAATGAGCAGTTCTTC. Encoded protein: CASFPGQGSYNEQFF. J is TRBJ2-1 and V is TRBV19; 8 bases agree with TRBD1. J lost 0 bases, V lost 9 bases, and 7 bases had no gene match. Germline CDR1 LNHDA, CDR2 SQIVND (reference sequence). This CDR3 contains 15 residues.

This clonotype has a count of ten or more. The CDR3 protein is CASSERQRTGEGETQYF. The DNA for the CDR3 is TGTGCCAGCAGTGAAAGACAGAGGACAGGGGAGGGAGAGACCCAGTACTTC. The chain recombines TRBV2 with TRBJ2-5; 9 nucleotides agree with TRBD1. V was clipped by 2 bases and J by 4 bases; unmatched bases: 11. This CDR3 contains 17 residues. Germline V gives CDR1 SNHLY, CDR2 FYNNEI.

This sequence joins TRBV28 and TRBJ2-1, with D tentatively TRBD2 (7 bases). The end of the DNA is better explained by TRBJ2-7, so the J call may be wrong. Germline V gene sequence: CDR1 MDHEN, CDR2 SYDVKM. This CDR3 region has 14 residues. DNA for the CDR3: TGTGCCAGCAGTTTGAGGGGGGGGTACAATGAGCAGTACTTC. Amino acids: CASSLRGGYNEQYF.

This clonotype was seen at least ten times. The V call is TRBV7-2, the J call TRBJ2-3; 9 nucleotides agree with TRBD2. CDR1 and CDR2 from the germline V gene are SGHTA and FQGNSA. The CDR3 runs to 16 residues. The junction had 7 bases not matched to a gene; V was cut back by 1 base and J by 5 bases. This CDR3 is CASSLESAGGVDTQYF. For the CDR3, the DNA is TGTGCCAGCAGCTTAGAATCCGCGGGAGGGGTAGATACGCAGTATTTT.

CDR3 sequence reads: CAITKDSAGPYTQYF. DNA for the CDR3: TGTGCCATCACAAAGGATAGCGCCGGGCCTTATACGCAGTATTTT. The chain is built from TRBV10-3 and TRBJ2-3; D might be TRBD2 (5 bases). Trimming pared 7 bases from V and 7 bases from J, leaving 21 bases between. The germline gives CDR1 ENHRY, CDR2 SYGVKD. The CDR3 covers 15 residues.

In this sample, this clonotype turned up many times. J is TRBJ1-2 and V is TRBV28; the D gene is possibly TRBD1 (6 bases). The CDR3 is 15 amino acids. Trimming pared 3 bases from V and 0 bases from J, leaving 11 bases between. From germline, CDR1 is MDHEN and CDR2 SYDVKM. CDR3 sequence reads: CASSFTGTSNYGYTF. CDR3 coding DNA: TGTGCCAGCAGTTTCACCGGGACATCTAACTATGGCTACACCTTC.

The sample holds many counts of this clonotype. As DNA, the CDR3 is TGTGCCACCAGTGACCACGGACAGTCTGAAGCTTTCTTT. Its translation: CATSDHGQSEAFF. This chain uses TRBV24-1 with TRBJ1-1, with D perhaps matching TRBD1 (6 bases). The CDR3 covers 13 residues. The ends were cut back, 4 bases at V and 6 bases at J, with 11 bases in the middle. Germline V gives CDR1 KGHDR, CDR2 SFDVKD.

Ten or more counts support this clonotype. This CDR3 reads CASTPAASYEQYF. The CDR3 DNA is TGTGCCAGCACCCCCGCGGCGTCCTACGAGCAGTACTTC. The chain recombines TRBV7-2 with TRBJ2-7, with D unclear. This CDR3 has 13 residues. In germline, CDR1 is SGHTA, CDR2 FQGNSA. V gave up 7 bases and J gave up 1 base, with 11 bases separating them. Combining the CDR3 with reference TRBV7-2 and TRBJ2-7 gives the whole variable domain GAGVSQSPSNKVTEKGKDVELRCDPISGHTALYWYRQSLGQGLEFLIYFQGNSAPDKSGLPSDRFSAERTGGSVSTLTIQRTQQEDSAVYLCASTPAASYEQYFGPGTRLTVT.

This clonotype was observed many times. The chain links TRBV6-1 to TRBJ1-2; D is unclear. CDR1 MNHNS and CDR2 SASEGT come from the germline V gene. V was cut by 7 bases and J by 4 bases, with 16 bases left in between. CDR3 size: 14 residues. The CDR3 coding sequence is TGTGCCAGCACCCTCGGGCAGGAGGGCTATGGCTACACCTTC. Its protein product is CASTLGQEGYGYTF.

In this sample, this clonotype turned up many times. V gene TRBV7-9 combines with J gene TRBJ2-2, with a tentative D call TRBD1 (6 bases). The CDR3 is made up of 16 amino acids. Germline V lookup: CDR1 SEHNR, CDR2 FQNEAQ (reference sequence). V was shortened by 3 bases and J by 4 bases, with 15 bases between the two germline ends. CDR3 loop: CASSFPGAGFTGELFF. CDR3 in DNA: TGTGCCAGCAGCTTCCCAGGGGCAGGATTCACCGGGGAGCTGTTTTTT.

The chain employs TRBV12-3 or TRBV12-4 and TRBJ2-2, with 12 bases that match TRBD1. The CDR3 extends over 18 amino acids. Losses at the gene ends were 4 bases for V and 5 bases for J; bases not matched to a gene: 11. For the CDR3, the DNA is TGTGCCAGCAGTTCCGGGACAGGGGGCCGCGGGGGTACCGGGGAGCTGTTTTTT. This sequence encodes CASSSGTGGRGGTGELFF.

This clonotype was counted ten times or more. CDR3 residues: CSARHRQGATSRQQYF. CDR3 DNA sequence: TGCAGTGCTAGACATAGACAGGGGGCGACTTCACGACAGCAGTACTTC. The chain couples TRBV20-1 to TRBJ2-7; 10 bases fit TRBD1. Per germline, CDR1 DFQATT and CDR2 SNEGSKA (reference sequence). V was pared by 2 bases and J by 8 bases, with 15 bases of the junction left unmatched. This CDR3 spans 16 amino acids.

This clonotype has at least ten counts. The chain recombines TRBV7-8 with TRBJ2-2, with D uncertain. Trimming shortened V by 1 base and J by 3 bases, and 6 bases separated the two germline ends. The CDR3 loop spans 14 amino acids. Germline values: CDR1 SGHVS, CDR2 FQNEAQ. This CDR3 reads CASSLDWDTGELFF. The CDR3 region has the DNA TGTGCCAGCAGCTTAGATTGGGACACCGGGGAGCTGTTTTTT. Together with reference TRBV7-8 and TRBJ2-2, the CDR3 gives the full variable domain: GAGVSQSPRYKVAKRGQDVALRCDPISGHVSLFWYQQALGQGPEFLTYFQNEAQLDKSGLPSDRFFAERPEGSVSTLKIQRTQQEDSAVYLCASSLDWDTGELFFGEGSRLTVL.